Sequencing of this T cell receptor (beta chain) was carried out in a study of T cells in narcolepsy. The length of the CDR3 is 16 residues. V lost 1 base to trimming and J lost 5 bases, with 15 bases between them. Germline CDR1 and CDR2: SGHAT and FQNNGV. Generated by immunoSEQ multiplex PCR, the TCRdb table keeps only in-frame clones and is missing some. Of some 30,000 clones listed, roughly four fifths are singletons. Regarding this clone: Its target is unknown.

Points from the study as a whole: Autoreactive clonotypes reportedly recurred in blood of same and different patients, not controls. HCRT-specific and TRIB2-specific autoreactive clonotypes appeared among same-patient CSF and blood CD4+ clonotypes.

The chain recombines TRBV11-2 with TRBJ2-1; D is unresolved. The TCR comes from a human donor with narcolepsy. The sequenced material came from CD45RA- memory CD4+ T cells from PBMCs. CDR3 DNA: TGTGCCAGCAGCTTAGTGGTACTCCCCCTGGACAATGAGCAGTTCTTC. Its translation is CASSLVVLPLDNEQFF.